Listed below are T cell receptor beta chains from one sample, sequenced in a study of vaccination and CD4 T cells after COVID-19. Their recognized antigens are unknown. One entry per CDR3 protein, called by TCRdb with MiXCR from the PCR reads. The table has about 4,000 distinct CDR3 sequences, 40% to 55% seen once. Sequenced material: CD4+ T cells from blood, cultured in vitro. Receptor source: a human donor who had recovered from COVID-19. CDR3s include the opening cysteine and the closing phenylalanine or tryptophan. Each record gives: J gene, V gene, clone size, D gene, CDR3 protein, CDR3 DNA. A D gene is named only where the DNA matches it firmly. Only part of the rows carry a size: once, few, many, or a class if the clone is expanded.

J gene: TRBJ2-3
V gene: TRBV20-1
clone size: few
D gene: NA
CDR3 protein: CSARGMGLDTDTQYF
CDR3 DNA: TGCAGTGCTAGAGGCATGGGACTTGACACAGATACGCAGTATTTT

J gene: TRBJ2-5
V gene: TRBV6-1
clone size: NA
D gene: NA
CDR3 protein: CASSESWGLLETQYF
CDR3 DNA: TGTGCCAGCAGTGAAAGTTGGGGACTTTTAGAGACCCAGTACTTC

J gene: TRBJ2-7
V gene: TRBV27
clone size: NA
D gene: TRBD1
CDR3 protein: CASRTGAINEQYF
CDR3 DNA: TGTGCCAGCAGGACAGGGGCAATAAACGAGCAGTACTTC

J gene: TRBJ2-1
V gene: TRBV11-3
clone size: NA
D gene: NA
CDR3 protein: CASSLEAWGSSYNEQFF
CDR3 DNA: TGTGCCAGCAGCTTAGAGGCGTGGGGCTCCTCCTACAATGAGCAGTTCTTC

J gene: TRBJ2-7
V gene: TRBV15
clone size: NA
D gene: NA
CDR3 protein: CATSRAAANSYEQYF
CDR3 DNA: TGTGCCACCAGCAGAGCTGCGGCCAACTCCTACGAGCAGTACTTC

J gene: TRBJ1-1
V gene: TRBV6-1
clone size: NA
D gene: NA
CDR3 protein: CASSTGPVTEAFF
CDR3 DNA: TGTGCCAGCAGTACAGGGCCTGTCACTGAAGCTTTCTTT

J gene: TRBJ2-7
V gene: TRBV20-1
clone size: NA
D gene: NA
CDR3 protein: CSASPGAYEQYF
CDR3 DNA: TGCAGTGCTAGTCCGGGCGCCTACGAGCAGTACTTC

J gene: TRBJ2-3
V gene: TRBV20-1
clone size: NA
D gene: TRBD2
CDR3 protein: CSARRASGSGDTQYF
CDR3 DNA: TGCAGTGCTAGGCGGGCTAGCGGGAGTGGCGATACGCAGTATTTT

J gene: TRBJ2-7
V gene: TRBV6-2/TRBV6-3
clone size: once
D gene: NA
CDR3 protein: CASSLWVSAFYEQYF
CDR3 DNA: TGTGCCAGCAGTCTGTGGGTCAGCGCTTTCTACGAGCAGTACTTC

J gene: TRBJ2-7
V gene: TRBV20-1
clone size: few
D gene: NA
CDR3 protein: CSATTGHSYEQYF
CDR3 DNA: TGCAGTGCTACAACAGGCCACTCCTACGAGCAGTACTTC

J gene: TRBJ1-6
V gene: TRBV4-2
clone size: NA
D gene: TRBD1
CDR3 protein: CASSQETGAGSPLHF
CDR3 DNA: TGTGCCAGCAGCCAGGAGACAGGGGCGGGATCACCCCTCCACTTT

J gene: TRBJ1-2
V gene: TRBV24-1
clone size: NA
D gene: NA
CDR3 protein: CATSEGTIYGYTF
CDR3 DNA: TGTGCCACCAGTGAGGGGACCATCTATGGCTACACCTTC

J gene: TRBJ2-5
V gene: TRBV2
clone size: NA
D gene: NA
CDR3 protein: CASRNRDRQETQYF
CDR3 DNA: TGTGCCAGCAGAAACAGGGACCGGCAAGAGACCCAGTACTTC

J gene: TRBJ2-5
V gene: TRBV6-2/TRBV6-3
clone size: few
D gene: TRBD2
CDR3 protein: CASSSRVGRREAGPGETQYF
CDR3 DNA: TGTGCCAGCAGTTCCCGAGTCGGTCGACGGGAGGCCGGCCCGGGAGAGACCCAGTACTTC

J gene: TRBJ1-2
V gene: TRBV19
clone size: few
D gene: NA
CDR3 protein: CASSTGTDTTYALSGYTF
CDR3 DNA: TGTGCCAGTAGTACCGGGACGGACACCACCTACGCTCTCAGTGGCTACACCTTC

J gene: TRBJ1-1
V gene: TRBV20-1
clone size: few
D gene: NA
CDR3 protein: CSAPQGSRDTEAFF
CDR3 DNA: TGCAGTGCTCCACAGGGAAGTCGGGACACTGAAGCTTTCTTT

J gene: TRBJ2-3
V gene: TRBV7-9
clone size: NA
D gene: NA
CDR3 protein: CASSSTLADTQYF
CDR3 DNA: TGTGCCAGCAGCTCCACACTCGCAGATACGCAGTATTTT

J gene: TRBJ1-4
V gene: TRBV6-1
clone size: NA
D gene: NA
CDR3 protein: CASSETLDSEKLFF
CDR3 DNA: TGTGCCAGCAGTGAAACCCTAGACAGTGAAAAACTGTTTTTT

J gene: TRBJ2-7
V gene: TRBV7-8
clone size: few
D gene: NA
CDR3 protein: CASSTALGGEQYF
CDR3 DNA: TGTGCCAGCAGCACTGCCTTAGGGGGAGAGCAGTACTTC

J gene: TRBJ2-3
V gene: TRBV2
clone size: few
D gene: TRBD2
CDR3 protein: CASSVTEWTSRDTQYF
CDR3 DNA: TGTGCCAGCAGTGTTACGGAGTGGACTAGTAGAGATACGCAGTATTTT

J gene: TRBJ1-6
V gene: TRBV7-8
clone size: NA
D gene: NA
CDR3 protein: CASSFTVVNNSPLHF
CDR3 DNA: TGTGCCAGCAGCTTTACGGTTGTGAATAATTCACCCCTCCACTTT

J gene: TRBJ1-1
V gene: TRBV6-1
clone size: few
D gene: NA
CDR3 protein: CASRMRQELSEAFF
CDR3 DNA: TGTGCCAGCAGAATGAGGCAGGAGCTGTCTGAAGCTTTCTTT

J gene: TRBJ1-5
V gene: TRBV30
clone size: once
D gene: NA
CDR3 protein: CAWTSTDRTQPQHF
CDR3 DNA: TGTGCCTGGACTTCCACCGACAGGACTCAGCCCCAGCATTTT

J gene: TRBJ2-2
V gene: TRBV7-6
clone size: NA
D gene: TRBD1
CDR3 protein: CASSPQGGELFF
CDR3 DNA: TGTGCCAGCAGCCCACAGGGGGGTGAGCTGTTTTTT

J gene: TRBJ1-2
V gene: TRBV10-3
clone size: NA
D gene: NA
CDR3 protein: CAISPDPQSYGYTF
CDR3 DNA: TGTGCCATCAGTCCGGACCCCCAGAGCTATGGCTACACCTTC

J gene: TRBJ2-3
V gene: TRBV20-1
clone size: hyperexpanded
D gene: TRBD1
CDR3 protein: CSARPRQGKVDTQYF
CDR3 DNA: TGCAGTGCTAGACCCCGACAGGGGAAAGTGGATACGCAGTATTTT

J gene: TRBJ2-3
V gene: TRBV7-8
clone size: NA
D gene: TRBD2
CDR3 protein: CASSLLAGGTDTQYF
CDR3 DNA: TGTGCCAGCAGCTTACTAGCGGGGGGCACAGATACGCAGTATTTT

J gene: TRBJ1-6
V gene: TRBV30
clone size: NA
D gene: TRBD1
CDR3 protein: CAWSVQGGGSPLHF
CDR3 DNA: TGTGCCTGGAGTGTACAGGGGGGAGGATCACCCCTCCACTTT

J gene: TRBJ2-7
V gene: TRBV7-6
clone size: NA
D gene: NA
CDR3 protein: CASSTGTYSYEQYF
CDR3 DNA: TGTGCCAGCAGTACCGGGACTTACTCCTACGAGCAGTACTTC